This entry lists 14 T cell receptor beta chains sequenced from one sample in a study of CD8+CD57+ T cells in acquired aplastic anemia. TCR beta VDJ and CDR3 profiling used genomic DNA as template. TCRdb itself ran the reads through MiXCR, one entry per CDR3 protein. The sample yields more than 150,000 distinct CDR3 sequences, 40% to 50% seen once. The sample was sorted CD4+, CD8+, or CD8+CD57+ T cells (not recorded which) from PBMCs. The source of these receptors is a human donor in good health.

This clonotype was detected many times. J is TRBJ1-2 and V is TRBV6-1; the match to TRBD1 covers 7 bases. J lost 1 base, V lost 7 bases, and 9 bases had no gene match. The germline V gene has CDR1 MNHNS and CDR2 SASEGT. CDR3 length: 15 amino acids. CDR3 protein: CASKGTGTVNYGYTF. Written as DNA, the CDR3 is TGTGCCAGCAAGGGTACCGGGACAGTTAACTATGGCTACACCTTC.

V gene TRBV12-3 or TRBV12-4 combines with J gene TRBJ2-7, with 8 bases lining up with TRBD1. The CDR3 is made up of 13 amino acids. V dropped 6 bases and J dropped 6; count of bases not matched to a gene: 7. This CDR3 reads CASRDRASSEQYF. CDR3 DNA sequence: TGTGCCAGCAGGGACAGGGCTTCCAGCGAGCAGTACTTC.

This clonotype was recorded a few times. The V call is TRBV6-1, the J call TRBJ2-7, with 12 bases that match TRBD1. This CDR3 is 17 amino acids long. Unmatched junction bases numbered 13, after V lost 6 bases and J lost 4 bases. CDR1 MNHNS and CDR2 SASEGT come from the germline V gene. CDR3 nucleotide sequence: TGTGCCAGCAGCCGAGGGGGGGGGACAGGGGGCCCGTACGAGCAGTACTTC. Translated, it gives CASSRGGGTGGPYEQYF.

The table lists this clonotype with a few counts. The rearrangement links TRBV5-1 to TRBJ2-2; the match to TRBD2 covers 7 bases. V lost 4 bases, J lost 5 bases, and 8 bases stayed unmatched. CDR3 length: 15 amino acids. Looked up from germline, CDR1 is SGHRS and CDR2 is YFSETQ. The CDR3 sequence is CASSETTGGTGELFF. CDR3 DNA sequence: TGCGCCAGCAGCGAAACAACGGGAGGAACCGGGGAGCTGTTTTTT.

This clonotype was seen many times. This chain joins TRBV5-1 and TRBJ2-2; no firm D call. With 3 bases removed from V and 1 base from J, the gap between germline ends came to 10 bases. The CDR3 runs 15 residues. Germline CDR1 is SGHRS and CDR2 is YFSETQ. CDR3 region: CASSSDPLNTGELFF. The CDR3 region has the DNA TGCGCCAGCAGCTCCGACCCCTTGAACACCGGGGAGCTGTTTTTT.

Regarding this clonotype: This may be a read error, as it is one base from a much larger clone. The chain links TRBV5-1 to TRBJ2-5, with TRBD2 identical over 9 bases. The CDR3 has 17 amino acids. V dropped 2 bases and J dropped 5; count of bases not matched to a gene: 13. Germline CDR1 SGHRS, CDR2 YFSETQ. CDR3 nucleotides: TGCGCCAGCAGCTTAGGGATTAGCGGGAGAGTTGTGGAGACCCAGTACTTC. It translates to CASSLGISGRVVETQYF.

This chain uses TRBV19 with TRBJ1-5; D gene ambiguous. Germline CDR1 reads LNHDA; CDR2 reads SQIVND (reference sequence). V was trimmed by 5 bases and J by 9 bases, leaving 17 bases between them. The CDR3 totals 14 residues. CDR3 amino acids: CASSYGSSLRPQHF. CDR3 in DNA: TGTGCCAGTAGTTACGGCAGTTCTCTCCGGCCCCAGCATTTT.

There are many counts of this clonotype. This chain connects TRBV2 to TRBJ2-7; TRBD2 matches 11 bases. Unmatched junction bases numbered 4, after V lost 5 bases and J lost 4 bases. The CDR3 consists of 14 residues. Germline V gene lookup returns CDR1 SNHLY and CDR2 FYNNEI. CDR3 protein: CASSLTSGIYEQYF. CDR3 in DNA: TGTGCCAGCAGTCTGACTAGCGGGATATACGAGCAGTACTTC. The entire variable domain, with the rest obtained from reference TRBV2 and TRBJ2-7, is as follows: EPEVTQTPSHQVTQMGQEVILRCVPISNHLYFYWYRQILGQKVEFLVSFYNNEISEKSEIFDDQFSVERPDGSNFTLKIRSTKLEDSAMYFCASSLTSGIYEQYFGPGTRLTVT.

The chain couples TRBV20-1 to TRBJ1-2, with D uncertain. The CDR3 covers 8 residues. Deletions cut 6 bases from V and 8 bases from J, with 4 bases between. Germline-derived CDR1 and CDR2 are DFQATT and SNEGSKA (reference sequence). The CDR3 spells CSAGGYTF. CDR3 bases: TGCAGTGCGGGAGGCTACACCTTC.

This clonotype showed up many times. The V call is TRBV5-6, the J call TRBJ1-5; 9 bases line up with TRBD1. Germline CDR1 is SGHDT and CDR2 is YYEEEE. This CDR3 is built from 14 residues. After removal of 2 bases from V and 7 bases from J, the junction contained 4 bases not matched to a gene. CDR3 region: CASSLQGAGQPQHF. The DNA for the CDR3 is TGTGCCAGCAGCTTACAGGGGGCAGGGCAGCCCCAGCATTTT.

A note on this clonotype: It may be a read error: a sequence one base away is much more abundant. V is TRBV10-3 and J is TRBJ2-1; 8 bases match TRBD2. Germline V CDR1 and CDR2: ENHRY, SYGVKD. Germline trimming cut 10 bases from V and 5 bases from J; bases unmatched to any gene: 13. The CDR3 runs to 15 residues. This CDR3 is CASGAEVAGNNEQFF. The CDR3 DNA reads TGTGCCAGCGGTGCCGAGGTAGCGGGAAACAATGAGCAGTTCTTC.

In DNA form, the CDR3 reads TGTGCCAGCAGCTCAGGGGGTGATGGCTACACCTTC. Translating gives CASSSGGDGYTF. The chain combines TRBV6-1 with TRBJ1-2, with 7 bases that match TRBD1. This CDR3 is built from 12 residues. Unmatched junction bases numbered 4, after V lost 6 bases and J lost 6 bases. CDR1 and CDR2 (germline): MNHNS, SASEGT.

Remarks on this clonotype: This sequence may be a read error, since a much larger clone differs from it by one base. CDR3 coding DNA: TGTGCCAGCAGCTTGACCGGGATTCCGGAAGCTTTCTTT. Residues: CASSLTGIPEAFF. The genes are TRBV7-9 and TRBJ1-1; D gene uncertain. Germline V gene data show CDR1 as SEHNR and CDR2 as FQNEAQ (reference sequence). This CDR3 has 13 residues. V was trimmed by 3 bases and J by 8 bases, leaving 13 bases between them.

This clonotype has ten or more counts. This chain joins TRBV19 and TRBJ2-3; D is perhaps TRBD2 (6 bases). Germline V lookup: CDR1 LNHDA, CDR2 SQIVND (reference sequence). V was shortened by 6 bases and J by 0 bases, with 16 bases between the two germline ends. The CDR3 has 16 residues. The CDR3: CASRLAGRGSTDTQYF. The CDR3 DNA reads TGTGCCAGTAGGCTGGCTGGGCGGGGTAGCACAGATACGCAGTATTTT.